These T cell receptor beta chains were read from a single sample in a study of T cells in Graves' hyperthyroidism and ophthalmopathy. TCRdb re-called the multiplex PCR reads through MiXCR, storing one row per CDR3 protein. Here the sample spans around 300,000 distinct CDR3 sequences, roughly 20% being singletons. Specimen: blood. The receptors shown here come from a man aged 25-40 years with Graves' ophthalmopathy. Each CDR3 is given with its conserved first and last residue. The order of the fields is V gene, clone size, D gene, J gene, CDR3 protein, CDR3 DNA. A D gene is named only where the DNA matches it firmly. Clone size, where shown, is once, few, many, or a class for clones that have expanded.

>TRBV4-1|many|.|TRBJ1-1
CASSQDGQPNTEAFF
TGCGCCAGCAGCCAAGATGGACAGCCGAACACTGAAGCTTTCTTT
>TRBV28|many|.|TRBJ2-7
CASSRTGSSYEQYF
TGTGCCAGCAGTCGGACGGGTAGCTCCTACGAGCAGTACTTC
>TRBV7-2|few|.|TRBJ1-1
CASSSTGLGNTEAFF
TGTGCCAGCAGCTCCACAGGGTTGGGGAACACTGAAGCTTTCTTT
>TRBV28|many|TRBD1|TRBJ2-1
CASSLLGRGHSQFF
TGTGCCAGCAGTCTCCTAGGCAGGGGGCATTCGCAGTTCTTC
>TRBV20-1|.|.|TRBJ2-2
CSASPRGGSVGAGELFF
TGCAGTGCTAGTCCTCGTGGGGGATCGGTTGGGGCCGGGGAGCTGTTTTTT
>TRBV20-1|many|.|TRBJ1-5
CSAIGGGLSNQPQHF
TGCAGTGCTATCGGAGGAGGACTCAGCAATCAGCCCCAGCATTTT
>TRBV28|few|TRBD1|TRBJ2-7
CASRTPQGMDEQYF
TGTGCCAGCAGGACCCCACAGGGGATGGACGAGCAGTACTTC
>TRBV7-2|many|TRBD2|TRBJ2-3
CASAQTSGASTDTQYF
TGTGCCAGCGCTCAGACTAGCGGGGCTAGCACAGATACGCAGTATTTT
>TRBV11-2|many|TRBD1|TRBJ1-3
CASSSSGQGSAGNTIYF
TGTGCCAGCAGTTCCTCGGGACAGGGGTCAGCTGGAAACACCATATATTTT
>TRBV6-1|.|.|TRBJ2-1
CASSGGGGYLGGYNEQFF
TGTGCCAGCAGTGGTGGGGGAGGTTACCTAGGAGGCTACAATGAGCAGTTCTTC
>TRBV12-3/TRBV12-4|.|TRBD2|TRBJ2-3
CASSFPSGGGAGDTQYF
TGTGCCAGCAGTTTCCCGAGTGGCGGGGGGGCAGGAGATACGCAGTATTTT
>TRBV20-1|.|TRBD2|TRBJ2-7
CSALAGTSASYEQYF
TGCAGTGCCCTGGCCGGGACTAGCGCTTCCTACGAGCAGTACTTC
>TRBV5-1|many|.|TRBJ2-1
CASSLGWGNEQFF
TGCGCCAGCAGCTTGGGGTGGGGCAATGAGCAGTTCTTC
>TRBV20-1|.|.|TRBJ1-2
CSAFGGGGGGDGYTF
TGCAGTGCTTTTGGTGGGGGCGGCGGTGGTGATGGCTACACCTTC
>TRBV28|many|.|TRBJ1-1
CASRAPRGNTEAFF
TGTGCCAGCAGGGCCCCCCGGGGCAACACTGAAGCTTTCTTT
>TRBV5-1|many|.|TRBJ1-1
CASSLGDSNTEAFF
TGCGCCAGCAGCTTAGGAGACAGTAACACTGAAGCTTTCTTT
>TRBV4-1|.|.|TRBJ2-7
CASSQRTSLTIDEQYF
TGCGCCAGCAGCCAACGAACTAGCCTCACTATTGACGAGCAGTACTTC
>TRBV20-1|few|.|TRBJ1-1
CSASSRGTEAFF
TGCAGTGCATCCTCGAGGGGCACTGAAGCTTTCTTT
>TRBV24-1|few|.|TRBJ2-3
CATSNSGRTDTQYF
TGTGCCACCAGTAACTCGGGAAGGACAGATACGCAGTATTTT
>TRBV19|.|TRBD2|TRBJ2-2
CASSSSGRVTGELFF
TGTGCCAGTAGTTCTAGCGGGAGGGTCACCGGGGAGCTGTTTTTT
>TRBV6-1|many|.|TRBJ1-1
CASIPGQSHTEAFF
TGTGCTTCAATCCCGGGACAAAGCCACACTGAAGCTTTCTTT
>TRBV7-8|few|TRBD2|TRBJ2-1
CASSQFGLAEINEQFF
TGTGCCAGCAGCCAATTCGGACTAGCAGAGATCAATGAGCAGTTCTTC